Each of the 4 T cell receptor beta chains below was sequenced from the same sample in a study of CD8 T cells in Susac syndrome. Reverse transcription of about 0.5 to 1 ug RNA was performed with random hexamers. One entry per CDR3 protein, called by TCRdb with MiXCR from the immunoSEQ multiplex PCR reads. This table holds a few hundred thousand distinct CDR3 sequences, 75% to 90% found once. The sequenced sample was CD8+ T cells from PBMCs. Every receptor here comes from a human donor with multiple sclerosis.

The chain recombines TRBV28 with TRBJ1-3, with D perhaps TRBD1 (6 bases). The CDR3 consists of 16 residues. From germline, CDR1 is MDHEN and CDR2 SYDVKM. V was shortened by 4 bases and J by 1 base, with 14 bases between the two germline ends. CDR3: CASSSADSQSGNTIYF. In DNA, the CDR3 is TGTGCCAGCAGTTCCGCGGACAGTCAATCTGGAAACACCATATATTTT.

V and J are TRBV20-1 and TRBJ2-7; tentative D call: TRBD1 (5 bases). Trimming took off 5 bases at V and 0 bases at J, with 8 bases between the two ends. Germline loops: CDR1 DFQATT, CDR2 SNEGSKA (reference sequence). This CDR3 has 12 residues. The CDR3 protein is CSALDSSYEQYF. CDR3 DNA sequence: TGCAGTGCTCTAGACAGCTCCTACGAGCAGTACTTC.

The CDR3 protein is CASSPWGIYTEAFF. CDR3 in DNA: TGTGCCAGCAGTCCCTGGGGAATTTACACTGAAGCTTTCTTT. J is TRBJ1-1 and V is TRBV27; D remains unclear. This CDR3 contains 14 residues. V lost 5 bases and J lost 3, with 13 bases in between. Per the germline V gene, CDR1 is MNHEY and CDR2 is SMNVEV (reference sequence).

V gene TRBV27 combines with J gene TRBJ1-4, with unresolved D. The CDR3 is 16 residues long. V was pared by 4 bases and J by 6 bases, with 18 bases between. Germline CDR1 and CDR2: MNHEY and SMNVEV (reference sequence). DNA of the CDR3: TGTGCCAGCAGTTCCTCCTCGACAAGGTTGGATGAAAAACTGTTTTTT. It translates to CASSSSSTRLDEKLFF.